These 25 T cell receptor beta chains were all obtained from the same sample, sequenced in a study of neurological immune-mediated disorders. Via MiXCR, TCRdb re-called the 5' RACE reads, giving one row per CDR3 protein. The sample carries roughly 57,000 distinct CDR3 sequences, roughly 7.7% recorded once. Time point noted: longitudinal time-point 3. The sequenced sample consisted of PBMCs. The receptors come from a woman aged 40 to 49 in good health.

This clonotype has at least ten counts. This chain uses TRBV2 with TRBJ1-5; no definite D call. Germline V gene lookup returns CDR1 SNHLY and CDR2 FYNNEI. Trimming removed 8 bases at V and 3 bases at J, with 11 bases between. CDR3 length: 13 residues. CDR3 region: CASGPEANQPQHF. In DNA, the CDR3 is TGTGCCAGCGGACCTGAGGCCAATCAGCCCCAGCATTTT.

This clonotype was seen at least ten times. The CDR3 nucleotides are TGCAGTGCTGTAGACGGTGCAACTAATGAAAAACTGTTTTTT. Its protein is CSAVDGATNEKLFF. The rearrangement joins TRBV20-1 to TRBJ1-4; no definite D call. This CDR3 is built from 14 residues. Germline V gene lookup returns CDR1 DFQATT and CDR2 SNEGSKA (reference sequence). Trimming shortened V by 5 bases and J by 0 bases, and 10 bases separated the two germline ends.

This clonotype was picked up many times. V and J are TRBV9 and TRBJ2-5; no reliable D call. This CDR3 is 13 amino acids long. The V gene lost 4 bases and the J gene lost 1 base, with 8 bases spanning the gap. Per germline, CDR1 SGDLS and CDR2 YYNGEE. Here the CDR3 DNA reads TGTGCCAGCAGCTCCCATCCCCAAGAGACCCAGTACTTC. It encodes CASSSHPQETQYF.

Relative to its sample, this clonotype is medium-sized. The chain joins TRBV20-1 to TRBJ2-1; D gene unclear. This CDR3 region has 14 residues. V gave up 6 bases and J gave up 4 bases, with 16 bases separating them. The germline gives CDR1 DFQATT, CDR2 SNEGSKA (reference sequence). The CDR3 DNA follows: TGCAGTGCACCTAATATTGGGGATTACAATGAGCAGTTCTTC. Translated: CSAPNIGDYNEQFF.

This clonotype was counted at least ten times. J is TRBJ2-5 and V is TRBV20-1; TRBD2 matches at 10 bases. This CDR3 region has 14 residues. Germline CDR1 is DFQATT and CDR2 is SNEGSKA (reference sequence). V trimming: 8 bases; J trimming: 5 bases; junction bases outside the gene matches: 11. The CDR3 DNA follows: TGCAGTTACGAGCGGGAGGGTGGGATTGAGACCCAGTACTTC. Amino acids: CSYEREGGIETQYF.

This clonotype was detected ten times or more. The genes are TRBV12-3 or TRBV12-4 and TRBJ2-6; no reliable D call. V was pared by 9 bases and J by 0 bases, with 6 bases between. The CDR3 contains 13 residues. The CDR3 spells CASRFSGANVLTF. The CDR3 DNA sequence: TGTGCCAGTCGATTCTCTGGGGCCAACGTCCTGACTTTC.

This clonotype occurred many times. V and J are TRBV12-5 and TRBJ1-4; 9 bases are a match to TRBD1. The CDR3 covers 14 residues. The germline V gene encodes CDR1 LGHNT and CDR2 FRNRAP. After removal of 6 bases from V and 4 bases from J, the junction contained 3 bases not matched to a gene. In DNA, the CDR3 is TGTGCTAGTGGGAGGACAGGGGTTAATGAAAAACTGTTTTTT. This translates into CASGRTGVNEKLFF.

The chain uses TRBV20-1 and TRBJ2-5; the match to TRBD2 covers 14 bases. The CDR3 extends over 16 amino acids. Germline V gene data show CDR1 as DFQATT and CDR2 as SNEGSKA (reference sequence). V trimming: 6 bases; J trimming: 1 base; junction bases outside the gene matches: 7. CDR3 sequence: CSATGTSGGSQETQYF. CDR3 nucleotides: TGCAGTGCGACAGGGACTAGCGGGGGATCCCAAGAGACCCAGTACTTC.

This clonotype has a count of ten or more. This chain joins TRBV5-1 and TRBJ2-3; 16 positions agree with TRBD2. The CDR3 contains 17 residues. Per the germline V gene, CDR1 is SGHRS and CDR2 is YFSETQ. V lost 4 bases to trimming and J lost 5 bases; unmatched junction nucleotides: 7. The CDR3 bases are TGCGCCAGCAGCCAAGGGACTAGCGGGAGGGCCGAAGATACGCAGTATTTT. Protein product: CASSQGTSGRAEDTQYF. The full variable domain, completed using reference TRBV5-1 and TRBJ2-3, is KAGVTQTPRYLIKTRGQQVTLSCSPISGHRSVSWYQQTPGQGLQFLFEYFSETQRNKGNFPGRFSGRQFSNSRSEMNVSTLELGDSALYLCASSQGTSGRAEDTQYFGPGTRLTVL.

In this sample, this clonotype turned up many times. The chain uses TRBV4-2 and TRBJ2-5; TRBD1 might be the D (6 bases). The CDR3 has 17 residues. Trimming left V 0 bases short and J 1 base short, with 15 bases between. Germline V lookup: CDR1 LGHNA, CDR2 YNFKEQ. DNA for the CDR3: TGTGCCAGCAGCCAAGATGAGCAGGGGTTAATCCAAGAGACCCAGTACTTC. Its protein is CASSQDEQGLIQETQYF.

To note about this clonotype: A much larger clone lies one base from this, so it may be a read error. V usage is TRBV7-8 and J usage is TRBJ2-7; D tentatively fits TRBD1 or TRBD2 (6 bases each). Trimming pared 7 bases from V and 3 bases from J, leaving 16 bases between. The CDR3 covers 14 residues. CDR1 and CDR2 (germline): SGHVS, FQNEAQ. CDR3 coding DNA: TGTGCCAGCACCTTGCTAAGGGGGGTCTACGAGCAGTACTTC. Translating it yields CASTLLRGVYEQYF. Complete variable domain (other parts from reference TRBV7-8 and TRBJ2-7): GAGVSQSPRYKVAKRGQDVALRCDPISGHVSLFWYQQALGQGPEFLTYFQNEAQLDKSGLPSDRFFAERPEGSVSTLKIQRTQQEDSAVYLCASTLLRGVYEQYFGPGTRLTVT.

In this sample, this clonotype turned up many times. V and J are TRBV5-1 and TRBJ1-2, with TRBD1 as a possible D gene (6 bases). This CDR3 region has 14 residues. The germline gives CDR1 SGHRS, CDR2 YFSETQ. The germline V and J ends were trimmed by 0 bases and 6 bases, with 12 bases remaining between them. In nucleotides, the CDR3 is TGCGCCAGCAGCTTGGTCCCTACAGGGAATGGCTACACCTTC. Residues: CASSLVPTGNGYTF.

This clonotype occurred many times. This chain links TRBV5-1 with TRBJ2-7, with TRBD1 matching over 8 bases. CDR3 length: 13 residues. The V segment lost 4 bases and the J segment 3 bases; nucleotides outside the gene matches: 3. Germline loops: CDR1 SGHRS, CDR2 YFSETQ. In DNA, the CDR3 is TGCGCCAGCAGCCTGGACAGGGACTACGAGCAGTACTTC. Its protein is CASSLDRDYEQYF.

This clonotype was seen many times. The chain joins TRBV7-9 to TRBJ2-5; tentative D call: TRBD2 (5 bases). Germline V lookup: CDR1 SEHNR, CDR2 FQNEAQ (reference sequence). This CDR3 region has 14 residues. The ends were cut back, 5 bases at V and 1 base at J, with 11 bases in the middle. In DNA form, the CDR3 reads TGTGCCAGCAGCCCTTGGGGAGTCCAAGAGACCCAGTACTTC. Translation gives CASSPWGVQETQYF.

This clonotype was found many times. V usage is TRBV10-1 and J usage is TRBJ1-1, with 7 bases aligning to TRBD1. Trimming removed 3 bases from V and 10 bases from J; junction bases left unmatched: 14. Germline CDR1 is WNHNN and CDR2 is SYGVQD (reference sequence). CDR3 length: 15 amino acids. CDR3 amino acids: CASSERGRRVSGAFF. As DNA, the CDR3 is TGCGCCAGCAGTGAAAGGGGGCGTAGGGTATCGGGAGCTTTCTTT.

There are a few counts of this clonotype. This chain uses TRBV7-2 with TRBJ2-2; TRBD2 aligns across 14 bases. The germline CDR1 and CDR2 sequences are SGHTA and FQGNSA. There are 18 residues in the CDR3. V gave up 5 bases and J gave up 5 bases; unmatched junction bases: 10. The DNA of the CDR3 is TGTGCCAGCAGCCCCGGACTAGCGGGGGGTTCGGGAACCGGGGAGCTGTTTTTT. It yields the protein CASSPGLAGGSGTGELFF. The full variable domain, completed using reference TRBV7-2 and TRBJ2-2, is GAGVSQSPSNKVTEKGKDVELRCDPISGHTALYWYRQSLGQGLEFLIYFQGNSAPDKSGLPSDRFSAERTGGSVSTLTIQRTQQEDSAVYLCASSPGLAGGSGTGELFFGEGSRLTVL.

In its sample, this clonotype was seen many times. This rearrangement joins TRBV4-3 to TRBJ2-5, with TRBD1 matching over 7 bases. The CDR3 consists of 14 residues. Germline V gives CDR1 LGHNA, CDR2 YSLEER. V was clipped by 1 base and J by 5 bases; unmatched bases: 4. The CDR3 DNA reads as TGCGCCAGCAGCCAAGGACAGGGATTGGAGACCCAGTACTTC. Translated: CASSQGQGLETQYF.

This clonotype was counted ten times or more. The gene calls are TRBV20-1 and TRBJ1-2; perhaps TRBD1 as D (6 bases). Germline loops: CDR1 DFQATT, CDR2 SNEGSKA (reference sequence). Trimming stripped 4 bases from V and 1 base from J, with 10 bases between. CDR3 length: 13 residues. In DNA form, the CDR3 reads TGCAGTGCTATAGCAGGGGTTAACTATGGCTACACCTTC. It yields the protein CSAIAGVNYGYTF.

This clonotype was seen repeatedly, ten times or more. The rearrangement links TRBV18 to TRBJ1-2, with TRBD1 matching over 12 bases. Per the germline V gene, CDR1 is KGHSH and CDR2 is LQKENI. J was trimmed by 8 bases and V by 6 bases; bases with no gene match: 4. The CDR3 length is 13 residues. This CDR3 reads CASSAGTGGGYTF. Here the CDR3 DNA reads TGTGCCAGCTCTGCCGGGACAGGGGGCGGCTACACCTTC.

This clonotype was detected ten times or more. This chain connects TRBV20-1 to TRBJ2-1, with D possibly matching TRBD2 (6 bases). From germline, CDR1 is DFQATT and CDR2 SNEGSKA (reference sequence). The V end was cut by 6 bases, the J end by 10 bases, with 22 bases between. CDR3 length equals 14 residues. CDR3 in amino acids: CSASWALAVREQFF. In DNA form, the CDR3 reads TGCAGTGCATCATGGGCACTAGCCGTTAGGGAGCAGTTCTTC.

This clonotype was counted ten times or more. The genes are TRBV29-1 and TRBJ2-3; perhaps D is TRBD1 or TRBD2 (6 bases each). The CDR3 is made up of 14 amino acids. CDR1 and CDR2 (germline): SQVTM, ANQGSEA. V gave up 7 bases and J gave up 1 base, with 15 bases separating them. The CDR3 DNA is TGCAGCGGATGGAGGGACACTCGCACAGATACGCAGTATTTT. Its protein product is CSGWRDTRTDTQYF.

A single count supports this clonotype. V is TRBV5-6 and J is TRBJ2-7; TRBD2 matches at 8 bases. V was clipped by 0 bases and J by 0 bases; unmatched bases: 2. The CDR3 loop spans 15 amino acids. In germline, CDR1 is SGHDT, CDR2 YYEEEE. CDR3: CASSLGGRNSYEQYF. DNA of the CDR3: TGTGCCAGCAGCTTGGGCGGGAGGAACTCCTACGAGCAGTACTTC.

The genes are TRBV9 and TRBJ1-1; TRBD1 aligns across 7 bases. This CDR3 is 14 amino acids long. The V gene's germline CDR1 is SGDLS and CDR2 YYNGEE. V dropped 1 base and J dropped 1; count of bases not matched to a gene: 1. CDR3 residues: CASSVNRGNTEAFF. The CDR3 DNA is TGTGCCAGCAGCGTAAACAGGGGGAACACTGAAGCTTTCTTT.

In its sample, this clonotype was seen a few times. The rearrangement uses TRBV12-3 or TRBV12-4 and TRBJ1-2; no definite D call. Trimming shortened V by 3 bases and J by 6 bases, and 11 bases separated the two germline ends. The CDR3 consists of 13 residues. CDR3 bases: TGTGCCAGCAGTTTCGGGGTCCAGGATGGCTACACCTTC. This encodes CASSFGVQDGYTF.

This clonotype appeared many times. The chain employs TRBV29-1 and TRBJ2-3; 11 positions match TRBD2. The CDR3 sequence is 15 residues long. Germline CDR1 is SQVTM and CDR2 is ANQGSEA. V dropped 7 bases and J dropped 0; count of bases not matched to a gene: 6. The CDR3 DNA reads TGCAGCGAGAGGACTAGCGGGCCGAGCACAGATACGCAGTATTTT. Protein sequence: CSERTSGPSTDTQYF.